This entry lists 9 T cell receptor beta chains sequenced from one sample in a study of CD8 T cells in ankylosing spondylitis. TCRdb analysed the 5' RACE reads with MiXCR anew, one entry per CDR3 protein. The table has 350,000 to 450,000 distinct CDR3 sequences, roughly 20% seen once; the top ten hold about an eighth. The specimen was blood, either unsorted or a sorted T cell fraction (not recorded which). The source is a male donor with ankylosing spondylitis or in good health (not recorded which).

The genes are TRBV4-1 and TRBJ2-3; D may be TRBD2 (6 bases). Germline V gene lookup returns CDR1 MGHRA and CDR2 YSYEKL. The CDR3 contains 16 residues. V was pared by 1 base and J by 2 bases, with 13 bases between. The CDR3 DNA reads as TGCGCCAGCAGCCAAGCTCTAGCGACCTACACAGATACGCAGTATTTT. The encoded protein is CASSQALATYTDTQYF.

This clonotype was seen a few times. This chain links TRBV7-3 with TRBJ2-1, with no clear D. The V gene lost 2 bases and the J gene lost 1 base, with 9 bases spanning the gap. Germline loops: CDR1 SGHTA, CDR2 FQGTGA. The CDR3 sequence is 15 residues long. The DNA of the CDR3 is TGTGCCAGCAGCTTATACCCCGCTTCCTACAATGAGCAGTTCTTC. Encoded protein: CASSLYPASYNEQFF.

This clonotype has more than one count but fewer than ten. The rearrangement uses TRBV5-6 and TRBJ2-2; 11 bases map to TRBD2. This CDR3 is built from 16 residues. Germline CDR1 reads SGHDT; CDR2 reads YYEEEE. Trimming at V came to 2 bases and at J to 4 bases, leaving 4 bases not matched to a gene. The CDR3 nucleotides read TGTGCCAGCAGCTTCAAGACTAGCGGGGCCACCGGGGAGCTGTTTTTT. This codes for CASSFKTSGATGELFF.

This clonotype was counted between two and nine times. The V and J genes are TRBV20-1 and TRBJ2-7; 8 positions match TRBD2. Per germline, CDR1 DFQATT and CDR2 SNEGSKA (reference sequence). Trimming at V came to 0 bases and at J to 3 bases, leaving 13 bases not matched to a gene. The CDR3 contains 17 residues. In DNA form, the CDR3 reads TGCAGTGCTAGAGATATTAATGGTAGCGGGGTCGTCTACGAGCAGTACTTC. Protein product: CSARDINGSGVVYEQYF.

This clonotype was observed at least ten times. The V and J genes are TRBV27 and TRBJ2-7, with 8 positions matching TRBD2. This CDR3 has 14 amino acids. The trim removed 3 bases at V and 7 bases at J, leaving 8 bases unmatched. CDR1 is MNHEY, CDR2 SMNVEV, per germline (reference sequence). CDR3 bases: TGTGCCAGCAGTTTGTCCGGGGGGGCAAGAGAGCAGTACTTC. It encodes CASSLSGGAREQYF.

This clonotype has just a few counts. The rearrangement links TRBV7-8 to TRBJ2-3; TRBD2 is a possible D gene (7 bases). The CDR3 has 14 amino acids. Looked up from germline, CDR1 is SGHVS and CDR2 is FQNEAQ. V was cut by 6 bases and J by 3 bases, with 13 bases left in between. The CDR3 nucleotides read TGTGCCAGCAGGATAGGGGGGGGAACAGATACGCAGTATTTT. Its protein product is CASRIGGGTDTQYF. The complete variable domain, with remaining parts taken from reference TRBV7-8 and TRBJ2-3, reads GAGVSQSPRYKVAKRGQDVALRCDPISGHVSLFWYQQALGQGPEFLTYFQNEAQLDKSGLPSDRFFAERPEGSVSTLKIQRTQQEDSAVYLCASRIGGGTDTQYFGPGTRLTVL.

J is TRBJ2-6 and V is TRBV27; the D gene could be TRBD1 or TRBD2 (5 bases each). Germline loops: CDR1 MNHEY, CDR2 SMNVEV (reference sequence). Trimming removed 3 bases at V and 4 bases at J, with 19 bases between. The CDR3 has 18 amino acids. CDR3 in amino acids: CASSFQGPNSMGANVLTF. The DNA of the CDR3 is TGTGCCAGCAGTTTTCAGGGACCGAATTCTATGGGGGCCAACGTCCTGACTTTC.

The chain is built from TRBV3-1 and TRBJ2-6; no firm D call. The CDR3 is made up of 15 amino acids. Germline CDR1 is LGHDT and CDR2 is YNNKEL (reference sequence). Deletions cut 3 bases from V and 0 bases from J, with 6 bases between. CDR3 nucleotide sequence: TGTGCCAGCAGCCAGGCTAGCTCTGGGGCCAACGTCCTGACTTTC. The encoded protein is CASSQASSGANVLTF.

Only a few counts were recorded for this clonotype. The chain recombines TRBV12-3 or TRBV12-4 with TRBJ2-3; possible D gene TRBD2, 7 bases. Deletions cut 3 bases from V and 4 bases from J, with 17 bases between. This CDR3 has 16 amino acids. The CDR3 protein is CASSFRGGGAPDTQYF. The CDR3 DNA follows: TGTGCCAGCAGTTTTAGAGGGGGGGGGGCCCCAGATACGCAGTATTTT.